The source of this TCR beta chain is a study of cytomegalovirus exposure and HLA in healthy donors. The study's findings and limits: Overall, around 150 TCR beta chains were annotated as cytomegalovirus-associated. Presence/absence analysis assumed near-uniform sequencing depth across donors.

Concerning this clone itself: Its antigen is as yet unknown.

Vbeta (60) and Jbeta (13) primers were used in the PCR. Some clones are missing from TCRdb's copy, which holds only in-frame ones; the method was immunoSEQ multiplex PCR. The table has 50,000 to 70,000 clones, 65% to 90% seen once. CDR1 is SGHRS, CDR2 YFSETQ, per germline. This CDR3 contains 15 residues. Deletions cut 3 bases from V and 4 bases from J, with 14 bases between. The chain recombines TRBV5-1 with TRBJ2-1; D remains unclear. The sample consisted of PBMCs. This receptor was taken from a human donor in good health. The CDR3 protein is CASSSWSSQYNEQFF. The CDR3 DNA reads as TGCGCCAGCAGCTCCTGGAGTTCCCAATACAATGAGCAGTTCTTC.